Listed below are T cell receptor beta chains from one sample, sequenced in a study of CXCR3 chemokines and chemotherapy response in bladder cancer. Each CDR3 protein gets one entry after TCRdb re-called the PCR reads with MiXCR. The sample records about 8,100 distinct CDR3 sequences, roughly 12% being singletons. Specimen collection occurred from a patient whose treatment included neoadjuvant chemotherapy. Receptor source: a human donor with bladder cancer that responded to neoadjuvant chemotherapy. Both conserved end residues are part of each CDR3. The order of the fields is D gene, clone size, J gene, V gene, CDR3 protein, CDR3 DNA. A D gene is named only where the DNA matches it firmly. Only some rows state a clone size, as once, few, many or a class for expanded clones.

d_gene: .; abundance: many; j_gene: TRBJ2-7; v_gene: TRBV6-5; CDR3aa: CASRRAPGSHEQYF; CDR3nt: TGTGCCAGCAGACGGGCCCCGGGGAGTCACGAGCAGTACTTC
d_gene: TRBD1; abundance: .; j_gene: TRBJ2-5; v_gene: TRBV7-2; CDR3aa: CASRPTGTGIETQYF; CDR3nt: TGTGCCAGCAGGCCTACCGGGACAGGGATCGAGACCCAGTACTTC
d_gene: TRBD1; abundance: many; j_gene: TRBJ2-2; v_gene: TRBV18; CDR3aa: CASSPRTGRSTGELFF; CDR3nt: TGTGCCAGCTCACCACGGACAGGGAGGAGCACCGGGGAGCTGTTTTTT
d_gene: TRBD1; abundance: large; j_gene: TRBJ1-2; v_gene: TRBV6-1; CDR3aa: CASTGTDNYGYTF; CDR3nt: TGTGCCAGCACTGGGACAGACAACTATGGCTACACCTTC
d_gene: .; abundance: many; j_gene: TRBJ1-4; v_gene: TRBV30; CDR3aa: CAWIQGRVDEKLFF; CDR3nt: TGTGCCTGGATCCAGGGCAGGGTAGATGAAAAACTGTTTTTT
d_gene: .; abundance: many; j_gene: TRBJ1-2; v_gene: TRBV12-3/TRBV12-4; CDR3aa: CASSQGFVEGYTF; CDR3nt: TGTGCCAGCAGCCAAGGCTTTGTCGAGGGCTACACCTTC
d_gene: TRBD2; abundance: many; j_gene: TRBJ2-5; v_gene: TRBV6-1; CDR3aa: CASSEVVAGGFAETQYF; CDR3nt: TGTGCCAGCAGTGAAGTGGTAGCGGGGGGGTTTGCAGAGACCCAGTACTTC
d_gene: TRBD1; abundance: medium-sized; j_gene: TRBJ2-4; v_gene: TRBV19; CDR3aa: CASSIGQGSIQYF; CDR3nt: TGTGCCAGTAGTATTGGACAGGGATCCATTCAGTACTTC
d_gene: .; abundance: many; j_gene: TRBJ1-4; v_gene: TRBV19; CDR3aa: CASSIAGSTSGEKLFF; CDR3nt: TGTGCCAGTAGTATAGCTGGTTCTACCTCGGGAGAAAAACTGTTTTTT
d_gene: .; abundance: medium-sized; j_gene: TRBJ1-1; v_gene: TRBV10-2; CDR3aa: CASSESGAGEVAFF; CDR3nt: TGCGCCAGCAGTGAGTCTGGGGCAGGGGAGGTAGCTTTCTTT
d_gene: .; abundance: .; j_gene: TRBJ1-5; v_gene: TRBV4-1; CDR3aa: CASSQERRQNNQPQHF; CDR3nt: TGCGCCAGCAGCCAAGAAAGAAGACAGAACAATCAGCCCCAGCATTTT
d_gene: TRBD2; abundance: many; j_gene: TRBJ2-3; v_gene: TRBV7-9; CDR3aa: CASSLSQRGPTDTQYF; CDR3nt: TGTGCCAGCAGCTTGTCCCAGCGGGGGCCCACAGATACGCAGTATTTT
d_gene: .; abundance: many; j_gene: TRBJ2-5; v_gene: TRBV12-3/TRBV12-4; CDR3aa: CASSPKGVEETQYF; CDR3nt: TGTGCCAGCAGCCCCAAGGGGGTTGAGGAGACCCAGTACTTC